This T cell receptor beta chain comes out of a study of T cell responses to AZD1222 COVID-19 vaccine (dated by TCRdb to 2020 to 2022). For the study in its entirety: A total of approximately 230 trial participants underwent TCR sequencing, of whom about 200 received two doses of AZD1222 and 26 received two doses of the MenACWY control vaccine. Enrollment into the trials was organized by age into subgroups of 18-55, 56-69 and 70-plus years, and those subgroups contained 148, 28 and 57 TCR-sequenced participants, respectively. Results and caveats for the whole study, not just this receptor: Because no day 14 peak-response samples were available, the repertoires could be characterized only after the peak T cell response. Conclusions about previously exposed vaccinees are limited, since just six or seven AZD1222 recipients were seropositive for SARS-CoV-2 at baseline. Vaccine-associated CD4 TCRs spanned the whole spike protein, with dominant responses in regions 160-218 and 743-854. Participants were mostly white British, with more females than males. The authors suggested clonal diversity may have been underestimated. After two AZD1222 doses, spike-specific TCR breadth and depth were significantly higher than at day 0 and than in MenACWY recipients. The 56-69-year group was small, and its depth increase did not reach significance, likely because of low power. Nearly half of unique spike-specific TCRs reportedly recognized epitopes outside regions mutated in the B.1.351 and B.1.1.7 variants.

As regards this clone: Its antigen is currently not known. There are no base qualities to consult, and no much larger clone falls within one base.

Read against the paper, the sample's time point label means: about 28 days (+/-7) after the second vaccine dose. Interpreted using the paper, the treatment or condition label stands for: meningococcal conjugate vaccine given as trial control. Vaccinee samples came from UK trials COV001 and COV002, including a single-blind randomized controlled phase 2/3 trial of AZD1222 (ChAdOx1 nCoV-19) in healthy adults. Trial participant PBMC samples were collected at day 0 and day 28 after the second dose for TCRbeta chain sequencing. CDR1 SEHNR and CDR2 FQNEAQ are derived from the germline V gene (reference sequence). Relative to germline, V is 5 bases shorter and J is 5 bases shorter, with 9 bases between their ends. Including the terminal cysteine and phenylalanine, the CDR3 comprises 12 residues. Only CDR3 DNA is held: 36 bases, read in frame from base 1. The CDR3 regions of human TCRbeta chains were subjected to immunosequencing. The original methods were these. TCRs in the repertoires were matched against a reference library of SARS-CoV-2-specific TCRs that had been generated with the MIRA antigen-specificity platform. Breadth meant the fraction of unique TCRs that were SARS-CoV-2-associated, whereas depth meant the fraction of total T cells that were SARS-CoV-2-associated. Using the MIRA data, each spike-specific TCR was assigned both to the spike region to which the TCR was reactive and to a CD4 or CD8 class. Log10-transformed breadth and depth values were compared by one-way ANOVA with Sidak's multiple comparisons tests. As stored in TCRdb, this immuneACCESS dataset retains in-frame rearrangements with V and J assigned. A fraction of the clones does not appear; measured against another copy, unresolved V genes explain less than half of the discrepancy, and the remainder lacks a known reason. Clone size and the V and J calls come from that table; the DNA yielded D and trimming. This sample lists fewer than 75,000 clones; 75% to 95% were detected once. Of the sample, 6.3% falls within the top ten clones.

The sequence was obtained from an adult who received the MenACWY meningococcal vaccine as a control. The chain is made from TRBV7-9 and TRBJ1-1, with the D gene call left open. Sample: peripheral blood, taken 28 days after the second dose of the MenACWY control vaccine. The CDR3 loop reads CASSRTGTEAFF. In nucleotides, the sequence is TGTGCCAGCAGCCGGACGGGGACTGAAGCTTTCTTT.